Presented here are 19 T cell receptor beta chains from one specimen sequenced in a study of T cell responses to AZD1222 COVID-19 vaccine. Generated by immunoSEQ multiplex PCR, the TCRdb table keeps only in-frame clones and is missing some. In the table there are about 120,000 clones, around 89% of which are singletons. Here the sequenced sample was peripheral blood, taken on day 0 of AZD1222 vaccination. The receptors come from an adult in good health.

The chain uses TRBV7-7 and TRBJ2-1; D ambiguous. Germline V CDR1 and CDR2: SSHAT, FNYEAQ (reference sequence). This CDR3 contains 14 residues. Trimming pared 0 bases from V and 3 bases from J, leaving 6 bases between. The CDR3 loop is CASSLAHGYNEQFF. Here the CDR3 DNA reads TGTGCCAGCAGCTTAGCGCACGGCTACAATGAGCAGTTCTTC.

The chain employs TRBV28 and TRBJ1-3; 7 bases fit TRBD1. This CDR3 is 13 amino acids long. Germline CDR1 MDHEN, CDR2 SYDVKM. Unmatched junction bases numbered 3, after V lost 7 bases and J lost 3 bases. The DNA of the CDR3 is TGTGCCAGCACAAGACAGGGTGGAAACACCATATATTTT. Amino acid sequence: CASTRQGGNTIYF.

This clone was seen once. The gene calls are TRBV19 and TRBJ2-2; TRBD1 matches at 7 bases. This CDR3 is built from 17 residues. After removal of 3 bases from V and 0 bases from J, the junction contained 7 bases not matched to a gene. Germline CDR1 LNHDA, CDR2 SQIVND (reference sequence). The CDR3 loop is CASSMEAGTANTGELFF. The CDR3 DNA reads TGTGCCAGTAGTATGGAGGCCGGGACAGCGAACACCGGGGAGCTGTTTTTT.

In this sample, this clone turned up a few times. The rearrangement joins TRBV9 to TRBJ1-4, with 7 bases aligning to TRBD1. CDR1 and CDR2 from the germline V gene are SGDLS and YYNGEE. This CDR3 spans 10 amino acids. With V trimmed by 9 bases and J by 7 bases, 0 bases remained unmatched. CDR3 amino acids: CANRGEKLFF. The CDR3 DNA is TGTGCCAACAGGGGTGAAAAACTGTTTTTT.

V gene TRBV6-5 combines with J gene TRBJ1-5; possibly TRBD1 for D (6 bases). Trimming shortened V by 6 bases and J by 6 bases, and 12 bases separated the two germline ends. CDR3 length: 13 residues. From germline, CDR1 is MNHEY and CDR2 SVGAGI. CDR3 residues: CASSRGLSQPQHF. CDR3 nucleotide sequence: TGTGCCAGCAGCAGGGGTCTGAGTCAGCCCCAGCATTTT.

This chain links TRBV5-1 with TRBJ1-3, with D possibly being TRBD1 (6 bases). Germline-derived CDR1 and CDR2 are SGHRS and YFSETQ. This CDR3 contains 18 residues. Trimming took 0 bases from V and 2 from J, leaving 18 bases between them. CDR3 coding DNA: TGCGCCAGCAGCTTGGCCCCCCTCGACAGGATCGCTGGAAACACCATATATTTT. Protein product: CASSLAPLDRIAGNTIYF.

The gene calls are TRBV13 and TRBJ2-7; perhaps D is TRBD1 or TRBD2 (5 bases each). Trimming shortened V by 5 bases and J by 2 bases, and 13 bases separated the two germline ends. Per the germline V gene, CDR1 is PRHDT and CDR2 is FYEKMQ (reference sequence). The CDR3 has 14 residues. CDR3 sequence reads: CASSPPSGPYEQYF. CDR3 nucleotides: TGTGCCAGCAGCCCGCCTTCGGGGCCCTACGAGCAGTACTTC.

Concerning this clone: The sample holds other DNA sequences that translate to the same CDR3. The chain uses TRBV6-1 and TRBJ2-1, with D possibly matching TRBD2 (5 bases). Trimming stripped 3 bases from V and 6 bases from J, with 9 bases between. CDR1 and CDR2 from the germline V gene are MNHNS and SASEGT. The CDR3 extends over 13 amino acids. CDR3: CASSDGRVNEQFF. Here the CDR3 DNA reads TGTGCCAGCAGTGATGGGCGGGTCAATGAGCAGTTCTTC.

The CDR3 is CASSIGSRNEQFF. The CDR3 bases are TGTGCCAGTAGTATCGGTAGTCGGAATGAGCAGTTCTTC. V usage is TRBV19 and J usage is TRBJ2-1; D remains ambiguous. Trimming cost V 3 bases and J 7 bases, with 10 bases left between them. CDR3 length: 13 amino acids. The germline V gene encodes CDR1 LNHDA and CDR2 SQIVND (reference sequence).

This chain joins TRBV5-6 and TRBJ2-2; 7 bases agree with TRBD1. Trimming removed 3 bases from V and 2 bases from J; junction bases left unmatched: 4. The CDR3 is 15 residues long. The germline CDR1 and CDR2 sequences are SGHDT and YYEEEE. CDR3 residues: CASSWGTANTGELFF. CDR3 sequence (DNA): TGTGCCAGCAGCTGGGGGACAGCCAACACCGGGGAGCTGTTTTTT.

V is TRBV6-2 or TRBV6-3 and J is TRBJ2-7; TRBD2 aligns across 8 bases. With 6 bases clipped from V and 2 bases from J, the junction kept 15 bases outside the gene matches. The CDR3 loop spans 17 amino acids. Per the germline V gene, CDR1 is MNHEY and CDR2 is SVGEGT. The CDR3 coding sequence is TGTGCCAGCAGCCCTAAGCTGCCAGCGGGAGAACCCTACGAGCAGTACTTC. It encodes CASSPKLPAGEPYEQYF.

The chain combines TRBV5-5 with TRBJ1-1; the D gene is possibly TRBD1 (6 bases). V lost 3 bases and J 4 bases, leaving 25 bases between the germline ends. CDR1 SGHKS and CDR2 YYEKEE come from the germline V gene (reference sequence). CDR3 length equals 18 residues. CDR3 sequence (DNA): TGTGCCAGCAGCTCCTTGGCTGAGTCGCGGGGGCAAAGCACTGAAGCTTTCTTT. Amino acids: CASSSLAESRGQSTEAFF.

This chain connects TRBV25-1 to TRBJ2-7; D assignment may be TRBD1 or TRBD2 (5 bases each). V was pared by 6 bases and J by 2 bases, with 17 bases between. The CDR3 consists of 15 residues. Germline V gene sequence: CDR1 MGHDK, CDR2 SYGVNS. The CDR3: CASSDPGPLAYEQYF. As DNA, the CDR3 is TGTGCCAGCAGCGACCCGGGACCCTTGGCCTACGAGCAGTACTTC.

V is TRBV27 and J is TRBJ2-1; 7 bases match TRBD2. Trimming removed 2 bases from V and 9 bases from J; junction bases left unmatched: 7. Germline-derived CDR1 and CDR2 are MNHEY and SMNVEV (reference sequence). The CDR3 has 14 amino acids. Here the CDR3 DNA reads TGTGCCAGCAGTTTAGTTCTGGGGGGGGGTGAGCAGTTCTTC. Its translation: CASSLVLGGGEQFF.

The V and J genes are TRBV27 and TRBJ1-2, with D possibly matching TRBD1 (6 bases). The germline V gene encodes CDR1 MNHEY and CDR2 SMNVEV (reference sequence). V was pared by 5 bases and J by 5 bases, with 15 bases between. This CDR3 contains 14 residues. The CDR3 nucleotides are TGTGCCAGCAGTGCACCGGGACACGAATATGGCTACACCTTC. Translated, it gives CASSAPGHEYGYTF.

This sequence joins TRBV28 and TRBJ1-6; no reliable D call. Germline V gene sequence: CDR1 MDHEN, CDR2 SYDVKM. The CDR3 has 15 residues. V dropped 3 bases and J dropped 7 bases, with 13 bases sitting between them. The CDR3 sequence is CASSLWHTTNSPLHF. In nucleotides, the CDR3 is TGTGCCAGCAGTTTGTGGCATACTACCAATTCACCCCTCCACTTT.

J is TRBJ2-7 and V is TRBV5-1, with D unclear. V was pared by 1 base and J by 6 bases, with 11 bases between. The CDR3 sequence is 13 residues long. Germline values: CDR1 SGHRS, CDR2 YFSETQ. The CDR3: CASSLNGLAEQYF. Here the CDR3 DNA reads TGCGCCAGCAGCTTGAACGGGCTCGCCGAGCAGTACTTC.

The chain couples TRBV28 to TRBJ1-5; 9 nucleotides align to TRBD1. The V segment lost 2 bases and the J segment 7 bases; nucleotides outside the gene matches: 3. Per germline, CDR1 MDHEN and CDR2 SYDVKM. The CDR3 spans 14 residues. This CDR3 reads CASSLRTGEQPQHF. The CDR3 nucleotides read TGTGCCAGCAGTTTACGGACAGGGGAACAGCCCCAGCATTTT.

Here the CDR3 reads CASSFSGDEQYF. CDR3 DNA: TGTGCCAGCAGCTTCAGCGGGGACGAGCAGTACTTC. The chain employs TRBV7-9 and TRBJ2-7; 7 bases are a match to TRBD2. There are 12 residues in the CDR3. CDR1 and CDR2 from the germline V gene are SEHNR and FQNEAQ (reference sequence). Unmatched junction bases numbered 1, after V lost 3 bases and J lost 5 bases.